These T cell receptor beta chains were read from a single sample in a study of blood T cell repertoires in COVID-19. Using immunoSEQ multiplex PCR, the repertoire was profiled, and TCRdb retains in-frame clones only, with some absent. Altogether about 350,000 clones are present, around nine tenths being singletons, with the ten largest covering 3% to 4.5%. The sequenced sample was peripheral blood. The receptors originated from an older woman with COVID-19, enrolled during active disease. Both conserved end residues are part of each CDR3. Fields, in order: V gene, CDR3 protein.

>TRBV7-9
CASSWGHEQYF
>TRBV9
CASSVGTGNYGYTF
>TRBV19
CASSGQGRDGYTF
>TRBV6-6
CASKEGTYEQYF
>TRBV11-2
CASSFGQGHGYTF
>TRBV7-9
CASSTQGATNEKLFF
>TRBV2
CASSYAGGYTF
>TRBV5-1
CASSSRGEGQAFF
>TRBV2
CASRQTGLNYGYTF
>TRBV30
CAWSKGRTDTQYF
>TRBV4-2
CASSQRLDRPNEKLFF
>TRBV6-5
CASSSTTGGKQYF
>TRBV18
CASSPAAGNTIYF
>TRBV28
CASSGQGAITNYGYTF
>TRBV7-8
CASSLAVAGRYNEQFF
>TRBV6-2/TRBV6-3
CASSYPNLQGSPYGYTF
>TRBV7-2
CASSPGRIYEQYF
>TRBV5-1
CASSLEGGLVVDTQYF
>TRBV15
CATSRGQGPYEQYF
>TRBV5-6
CASSLVTGRGVGGYTF